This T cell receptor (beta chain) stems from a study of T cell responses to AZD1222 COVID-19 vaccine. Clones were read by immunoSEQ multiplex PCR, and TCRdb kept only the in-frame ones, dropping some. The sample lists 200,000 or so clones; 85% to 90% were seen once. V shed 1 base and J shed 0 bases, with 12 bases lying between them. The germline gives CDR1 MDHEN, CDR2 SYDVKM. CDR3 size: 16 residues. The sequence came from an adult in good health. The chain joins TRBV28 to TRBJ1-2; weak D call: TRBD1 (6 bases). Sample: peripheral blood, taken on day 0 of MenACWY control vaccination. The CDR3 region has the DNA TGTGCCAGCAGTTTATCCGGACAGCTAACTAACTATGGCTACACCTTC. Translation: CASSLSGQLTNYGYTF.